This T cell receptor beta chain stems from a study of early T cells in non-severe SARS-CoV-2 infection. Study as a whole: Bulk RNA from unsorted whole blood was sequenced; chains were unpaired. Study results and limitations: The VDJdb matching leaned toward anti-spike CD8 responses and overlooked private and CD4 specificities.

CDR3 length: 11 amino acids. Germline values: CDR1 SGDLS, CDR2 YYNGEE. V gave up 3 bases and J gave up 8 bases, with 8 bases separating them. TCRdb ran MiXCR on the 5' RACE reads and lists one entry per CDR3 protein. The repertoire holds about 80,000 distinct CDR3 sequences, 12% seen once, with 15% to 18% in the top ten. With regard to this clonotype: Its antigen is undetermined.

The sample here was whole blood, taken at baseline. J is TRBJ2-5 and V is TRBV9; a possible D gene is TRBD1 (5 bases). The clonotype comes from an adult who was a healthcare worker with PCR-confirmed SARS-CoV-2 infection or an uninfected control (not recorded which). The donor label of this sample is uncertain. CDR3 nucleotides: TGTGCCAGCAGCGAGGGGCCCACCCAGTACTTC. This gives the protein CASSEGPTQYF. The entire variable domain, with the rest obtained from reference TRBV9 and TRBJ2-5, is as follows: DSGVTQTPKHLITATGQRVTLRCSPRSGDLSVYWYQQSLDQGLQFLIQYYNGEERAKGNILERFSAQQFPDLHSELNLSSLELGDSALYFCASSEGPTQYFGPGTRLLVL.